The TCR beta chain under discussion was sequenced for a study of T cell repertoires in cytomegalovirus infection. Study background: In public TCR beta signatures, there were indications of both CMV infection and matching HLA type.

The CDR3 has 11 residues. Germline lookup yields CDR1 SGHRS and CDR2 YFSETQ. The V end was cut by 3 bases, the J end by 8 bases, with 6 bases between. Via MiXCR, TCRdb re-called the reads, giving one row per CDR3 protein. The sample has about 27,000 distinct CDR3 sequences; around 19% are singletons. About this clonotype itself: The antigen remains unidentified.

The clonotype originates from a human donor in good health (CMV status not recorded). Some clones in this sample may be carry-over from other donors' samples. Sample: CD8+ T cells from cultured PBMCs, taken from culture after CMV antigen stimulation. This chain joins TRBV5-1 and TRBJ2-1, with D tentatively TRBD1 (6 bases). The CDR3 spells CASSYRDEQFF. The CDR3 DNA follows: TGCGCCAGCAGCTACAGGGATGAGCAGTTCTTC.